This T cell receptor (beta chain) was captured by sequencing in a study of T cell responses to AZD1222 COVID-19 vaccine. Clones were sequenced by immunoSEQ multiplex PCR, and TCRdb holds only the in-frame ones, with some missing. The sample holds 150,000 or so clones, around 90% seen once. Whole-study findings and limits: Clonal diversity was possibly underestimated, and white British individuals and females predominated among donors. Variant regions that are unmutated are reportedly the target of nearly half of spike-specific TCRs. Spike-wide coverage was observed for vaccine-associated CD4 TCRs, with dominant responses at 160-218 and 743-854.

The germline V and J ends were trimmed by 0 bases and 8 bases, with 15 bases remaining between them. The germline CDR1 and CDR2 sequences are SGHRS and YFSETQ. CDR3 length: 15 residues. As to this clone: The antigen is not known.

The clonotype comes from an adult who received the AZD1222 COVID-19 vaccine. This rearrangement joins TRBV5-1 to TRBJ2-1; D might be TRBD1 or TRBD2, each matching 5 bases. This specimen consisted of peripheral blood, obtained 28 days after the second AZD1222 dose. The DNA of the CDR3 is TGCGCCAGCAGCTTGGTATCTGTATCGGGGCATGAGCAGTTCTTC. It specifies CASSLVSVSGHEQFF.